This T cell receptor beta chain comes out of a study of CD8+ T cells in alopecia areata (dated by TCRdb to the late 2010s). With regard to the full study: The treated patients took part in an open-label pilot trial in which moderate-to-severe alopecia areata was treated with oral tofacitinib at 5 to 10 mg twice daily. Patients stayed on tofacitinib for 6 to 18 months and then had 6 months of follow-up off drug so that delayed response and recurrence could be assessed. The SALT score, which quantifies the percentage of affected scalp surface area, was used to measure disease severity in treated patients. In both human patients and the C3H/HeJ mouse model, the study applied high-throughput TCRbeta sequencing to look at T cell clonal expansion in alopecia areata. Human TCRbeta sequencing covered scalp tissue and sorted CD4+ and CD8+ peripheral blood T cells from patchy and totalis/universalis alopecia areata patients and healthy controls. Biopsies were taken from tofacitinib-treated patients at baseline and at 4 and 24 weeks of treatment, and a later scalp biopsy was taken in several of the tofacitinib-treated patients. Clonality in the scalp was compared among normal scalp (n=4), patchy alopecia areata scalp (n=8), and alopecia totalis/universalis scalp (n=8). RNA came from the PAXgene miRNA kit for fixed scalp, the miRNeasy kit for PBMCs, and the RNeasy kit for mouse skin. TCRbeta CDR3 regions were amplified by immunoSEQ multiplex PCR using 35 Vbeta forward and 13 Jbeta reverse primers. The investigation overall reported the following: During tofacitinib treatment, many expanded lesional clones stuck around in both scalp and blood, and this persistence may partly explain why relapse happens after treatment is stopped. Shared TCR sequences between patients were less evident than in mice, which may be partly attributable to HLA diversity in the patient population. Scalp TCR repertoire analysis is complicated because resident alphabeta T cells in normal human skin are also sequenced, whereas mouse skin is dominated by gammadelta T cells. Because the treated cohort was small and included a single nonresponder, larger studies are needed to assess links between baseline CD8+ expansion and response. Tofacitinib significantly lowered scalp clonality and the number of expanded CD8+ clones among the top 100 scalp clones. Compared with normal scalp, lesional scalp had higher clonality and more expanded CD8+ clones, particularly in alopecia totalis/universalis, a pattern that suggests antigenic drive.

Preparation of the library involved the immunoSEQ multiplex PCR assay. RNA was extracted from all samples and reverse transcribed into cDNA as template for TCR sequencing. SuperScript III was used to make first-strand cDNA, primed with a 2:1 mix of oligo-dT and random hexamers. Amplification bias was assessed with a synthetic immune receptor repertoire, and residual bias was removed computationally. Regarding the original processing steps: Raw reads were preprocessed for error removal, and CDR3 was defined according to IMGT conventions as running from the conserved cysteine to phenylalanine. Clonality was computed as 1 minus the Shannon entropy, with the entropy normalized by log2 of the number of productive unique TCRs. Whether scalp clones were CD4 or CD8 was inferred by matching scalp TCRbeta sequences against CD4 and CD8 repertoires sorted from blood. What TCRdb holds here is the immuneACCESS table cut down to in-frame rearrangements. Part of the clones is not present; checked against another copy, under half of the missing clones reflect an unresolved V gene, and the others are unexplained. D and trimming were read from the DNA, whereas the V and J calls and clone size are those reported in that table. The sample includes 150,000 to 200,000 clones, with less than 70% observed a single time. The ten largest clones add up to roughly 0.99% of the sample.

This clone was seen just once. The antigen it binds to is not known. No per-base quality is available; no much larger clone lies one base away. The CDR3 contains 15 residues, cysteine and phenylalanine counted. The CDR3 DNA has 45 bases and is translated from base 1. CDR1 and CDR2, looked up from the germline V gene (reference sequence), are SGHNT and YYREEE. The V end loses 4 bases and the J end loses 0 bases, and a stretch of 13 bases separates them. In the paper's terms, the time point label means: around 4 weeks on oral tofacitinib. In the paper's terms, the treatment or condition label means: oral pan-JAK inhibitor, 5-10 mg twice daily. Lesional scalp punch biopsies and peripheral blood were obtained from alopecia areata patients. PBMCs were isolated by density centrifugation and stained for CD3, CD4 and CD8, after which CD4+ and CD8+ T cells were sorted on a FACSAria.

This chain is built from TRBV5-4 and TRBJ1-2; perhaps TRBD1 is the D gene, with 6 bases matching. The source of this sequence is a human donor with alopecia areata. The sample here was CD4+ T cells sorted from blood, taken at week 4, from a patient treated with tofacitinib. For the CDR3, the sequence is CASSTRQAPNYGYTF. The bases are TGTGCCAGCAGCACACGACAGGCACCTAACTATGGCTACACCTTC.